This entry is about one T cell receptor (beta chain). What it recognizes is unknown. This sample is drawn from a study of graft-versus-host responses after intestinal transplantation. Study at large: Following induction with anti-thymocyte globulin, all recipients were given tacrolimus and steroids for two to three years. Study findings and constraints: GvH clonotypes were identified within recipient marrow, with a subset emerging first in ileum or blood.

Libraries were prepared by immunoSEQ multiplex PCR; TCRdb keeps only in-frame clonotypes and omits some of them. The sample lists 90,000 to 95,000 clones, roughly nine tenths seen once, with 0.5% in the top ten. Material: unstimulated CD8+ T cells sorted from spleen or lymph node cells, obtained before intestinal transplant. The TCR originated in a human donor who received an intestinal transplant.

The CDR3 here is CASSLAGAGTEAFF. The CDR3 DNA sequence: TGTGCCAGCAGTTTAGCAGGGGCGGGCACTGAAGCTTTCTTT. The chain links TRBV28 to TRBJ1-1; weak D call: TRBD1 (6 bases). Looked up from germline, CDR1 is MDHEN and CDR2 is SYDVKM. The CDR3 length is 14 residues. Trimming removed 2 bases from V and 4 bases from J, with 11 bases in between.